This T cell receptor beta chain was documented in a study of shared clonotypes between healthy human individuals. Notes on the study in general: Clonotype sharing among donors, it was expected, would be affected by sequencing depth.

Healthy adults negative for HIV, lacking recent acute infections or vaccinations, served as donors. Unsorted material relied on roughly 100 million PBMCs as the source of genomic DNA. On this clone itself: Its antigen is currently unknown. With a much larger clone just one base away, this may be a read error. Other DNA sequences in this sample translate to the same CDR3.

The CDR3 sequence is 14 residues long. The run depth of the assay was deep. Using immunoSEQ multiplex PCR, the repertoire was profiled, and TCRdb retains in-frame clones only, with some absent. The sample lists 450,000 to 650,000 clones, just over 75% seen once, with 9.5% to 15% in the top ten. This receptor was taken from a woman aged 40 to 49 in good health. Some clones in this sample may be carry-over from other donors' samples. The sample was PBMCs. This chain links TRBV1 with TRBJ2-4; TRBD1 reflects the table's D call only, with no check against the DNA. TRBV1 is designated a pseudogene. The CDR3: CTSSPRGLKNIQYF. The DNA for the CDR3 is TGCACCAGCAGCCCGAGGGGGTTAAAAAACATTCAGTACTTC.